The rows below give T cell receptor beta chains drawn from one sample of a study of Tregs in tolerant kidney transplant recipients. Assay used: immunoSEQ multiplex PCR; TCRdb lists only in-frame clones, some missing. The sample holds more than 70,000 clones; around nine tenths are singletons and the top ten take around 1.4%. The sequences come from CD4+ T cells from blood (PBMCs), collected 24 months after the transplant. These receptor sequences come from a human patient who received a combined kidney and bone marrow transplant. Some of the T cells may derive from the graft donor. Both conserved end residues are part of each CDR3. A D gene is named only where the DNA matches it firmly. Some rows mark clone size as missing; the rest say once, few, many or name a class of expanded clone.

clone size	D gene	J gene	V gene	CDR3 protein	CDR3 DNA
NA	NA	TRBJ2-7	TRBV6-5	CASSYTGASYEQYF	TGTGCCAGCAGTTATACAGGAGCGTCCTACGAGCAGTACTTC
NA	NA	TRBJ1-1	TRBV20-1	CSAAHNTEAFF	TGCAGTGCCGCACACAACACTGAAGCTTTCTTT
NA	TRBD1	TRBJ2-2	TRBV4-2	CASSQKDRGPGELFF	TGTGCCAGCAGCCAAAAAGACAGGGGGCCCGGGGAGCTGTTTTTT
NA	TRBD2	TRBJ2-7	TRBV30	CAWGTSGIYEQYF	TGTGCCTGGGGGACTAGCGGGATCTACGAGCAGTACTTC
once	TRBD2	TRBJ2-3	TRBV18	CASSLGLAPDTQYF	TGTGCCAGCTCACTCGGACTAGCCCCAGATACGCAGTATTTT
NA	TRBD1	TRBJ2-1	TRBV4-3	CASSRQGALASEQFF	TGCGCCAGCAGTCGACAGGGGGCGCTTGCAAGTGAGCAGTTCTTC
NA	TRBD2	TRBJ2-3	TRBV7-9	CASSLPGTITDTQYF	TGTGCCAGCAGCTTACCCGGGACTATCACAGATACGCAGTATTTT
NA	NA	TRBJ1-4	TRBV28	CASSSTGAATNEKLFF	TGTGCCAGCAGTTCCACAGGCGCTGCAACTAATGAAAAACTGTTTTTT
NA	TRBD1	TRBJ2-7	TRBV10-3	CANQGQRGGEQYF	TGTGCCAACCAGGGACAGAGGGGTGGCGAGCAGTACTTC
NA	NA	TRBJ2-3	TRBV18	CASSGGTSTDTQYF	TGTGCCAGCTCTGGGGGGACTAGCACAGATACGCAGTATTTT
NA	TRBD1	TRBJ2-5	TRBV7-9	CASSLEGQGLSQYF	TGTGCCAGCAGCTTAGAGGGACAGGGGTTGTCCCAGTACTTC
NA	NA	TRBJ2-7	TRBV19	CASKGDTFYEQYF	TGTGCCAGTAAGGGGGACACCTTCTACGAGCAGTACTTC
NA	NA	TRBJ1-1	TRBV5-5	CASRRGNVNTEAFF	TGTGCCAGCAGACGAGGAAACGTGAACACTGAAGCTTTCTTT
NA	TRBD2	TRBJ2-7	TRBV13	CASSLAPSASGGYEQYF	TGTGCCAGCAGCTTAGCCCCCTCCGCTAGCGGGGGTTACGAGCAGTACTTC
NA	NA	TRBJ1-2	TRBV15	CATSPGRQGPTF	TGTGCCACCAGCCCAGGCCGGCAGGGCCCAACCTTC
NA	TRBD2	TRBJ2-3	TRBV7-3	CASTEAGGDFDTQYF	TGTGCCAGCACAGAGGCGGGAGGAGACTTCGATACGCAGTATTTT
NA	NA	TRBJ2-5	TRBV19	CASSSSGQPQETQYF	TGTGCCAGTTCGTCGTCCGGACAGCCCCAAGAGACCCAGTACTTC
once	NA	TRBJ2-1	TRBV11-3	CASSHTLGDEQFF	TGTGCCAGCAGCCACACTCTCGGGGATGAGCAGTTCTTC
NA	TRBD1	TRBJ2-7	TRBV19	CARDRDRRSYEQYF	TGTGCCAGAGACCGGGACAGAAGATCCTACGAGCAGTACTTC
NA	TRBD1	TRBJ1-5	TRBV19	CASSIVRQGAYFGQPQHF	TGTGCCAGTAGTATAGTTAGGCAGGGGGCTTATTTCGGTCAGCCCCAGCATTTT
NA	NA	TRBJ1-6	TRBV7-3	CASSLENDSPLHF	TGTGCCAGCAGCTTAGAGAATGATTCACCCCTCCACTTT
NA	NA	TRBJ2-7	TRBV5-1	CASSLAPSETSYEQYF	TGCGCCAGCAGCTTGGCCCCGAGCGAGACCTCCTACGAGCAGTACTTC
NA	TRBD1	TRBJ1-2	TRBV19	CASRQTGGVYGYTF	TGTGCCAGTAGACAGACAGGGGGCGTTTATGGCTACACCTTC
NA	TRBD1	TRBJ2-5	TRBV19	CASSAYRTGRRTQYF	TGTGCCAGTAGTGCCTATAGGACAGGGAGAAGGACCCAGTACTTC
NA	NA	TRBJ2-3	TRBV9	CASSRTTQGRSTDTQYF	TGTGCCAGCAGCCGAACCACCCAGGGAAGGTCCACAGATACGCAGTATTTT
NA	NA	TRBJ2-3	TRBV6-1	CASSATSATQYF	TGTGCCAGCAGTGCGACTTCTGCCACGCAGTATTTT
NA	TRBD2	TRBJ2-1	TRBV7-9	CASSFLAGGGYNEQFF	TGTGCCAGCAGCTTTCTAGCGGGAGGAGGATACAATGAGCAGTTCTTC
NA	NA	TRBJ2-3	TRBV5-1	CASSFQGRSTDTQYF	TGCGCCAGCAGCTTCCAGGGGCGAAGCACAGATACGCAGTATTTT